Presented here are 12 T cell receptor beta chains from one specimen sequenced in a study of T cell clonality in common variable immunodeficiency. Findings and caveats of the study: Reportedly, TCR beta sequences from common variable immunodeficiency showed fewer deletions and N-nucleotide insertions.

The table came from immunoSEQ multiplex PCR; TCRdb's copy has only in-frame clones and leaves some out. The sample presents 30,000 to 40,000 clones, none singletons. Their antigens are not known. Sample: peripheral blood mononuclear cells. The receptors shown here come from a human donor with common variable immunodeficiency.

Remarks on this clone: The CDR3 is cut off 3 residues early in the read; its end comes from the germline J gene. The chain carries TRBV19 and TRBJ2-1; the match to TRBD1 covers 7 bases. V lost 4 bases, J lost 2 bases, and 11 bases stayed unmatched. Germline loops: CDR1 LNHDA, CDR2 SQIVND (reference sequence). This CDR3 spans 17 amino acids. The CDR3 loop reads CASSTFGTVRTYNEQFF. CDR3 DNA (partial): TGTGCCAGTAGTACTTTTGGGACAGTCAGGACCTACAATGAG.

This clone was detected ten times or more. The read terminates 3 residues ahead of where the CDR3 ends, so the germline J gene completes it. The chain links TRBV18 to TRBJ1-1, with a tentative D call TRBD1 (5 bases). Germline CDR1 is KGHSH and CDR2 is LQKENI. Trimming took 3 bases from V and 1 from J, leaving 9 bases between them. The CDR3 length is 14 residues. Here the CDR3 reads CASSPQGTNTEAFF. CDR3 DNA, as far as it was read: TGTGCCAGCTCACCGCAGGGTACGAACACTGAA.

The sequenced part of the CDR3 DNA is TGTGCCATCAGTGGATCACAGGGGGCGCAGGAAGAGACC. Encoded protein: CAISGSQGAQEET. The complete CDR3 protein is CAISGSQGAQEETQYF. The chain combines TRBV10-3 with TRBJ2-5; 9 bases line up with TRBD1. The CDR3 end falls 3 residues outside the read, so it is completed with the germline J gene. Per the germline V gene, CDR1 is ENHRY and CDR2 is SYGVKD. The CDR3 spans 16 residues. V lost 4 bases and J lost 3; bases outside the gene matches: 9.

This clone appeared a few times. The read gets to within 3 residues of the CDR3 end, and the germline J gene fills in the rest. This rearrangement joins TRBV18 to TRBJ2-7; 10 bases fit TRBD1. There are 14 residues in the CDR3. Germline CDR1 KGHSH, CDR2 LQKENI. Trimming took 5 bases from V and 2 from J; bases not matched to a gene: 3. The part of the CDR3 DNA that was read is TGTGCCAGCTCATTAGACAGGGGGCCCTACGAG. Encoded protein: CASSLDRGPYE. The complete CDR3 protein is CASSLDRGPYEQYF.

Ten or more counts support this clone. The sequenced fragment ends 3 residues before the CDR3 boundary, so the rest is inferred from the germline J gene. The chain employs TRBV5-1 and TRBJ2-3; tentative D call: TRBD2 (6 bases). This CDR3 is 16 amino acids long. Germline V gives CDR1 SGHRS, CDR2 YFSETQ. V shed 4 bases and J shed 2 bases, with 17 bases lying between them. CDR3 region: CASSQIIAANTDTQYF. Partial CDR3 DNA: TGCGCCAGCAGCCAGATCATAGCGGCTAACACAGATACG.

This clone was observed many times. The sequenced fragment ends 3 residues before the CDR3 boundary, so the rest is inferred from the germline J gene. V is TRBV6-2 or TRBV6-3 and J is TRBJ2-1; D may be TRBD2 (6 bases). The V gene lost 6 bases and the J gene lost 4 bases, with 13 bases spanning the gap. This CDR3 has 14 amino acids. CDR1 MNHEY and CDR2 SVGEGT come from the germline V gene. The CDR3 loop reads CASSYRTIYNEQFF. Partial CDR3 DNA: TGTGCCAGCAGCTACCGGACTATTTACAATGAG.

This clone was seen a few times. The read ends 3 residues shy of where the CDR3 ends; the end is completed using the germline J gene. The genes are TRBV19 and TRBJ2-7; 12 bases map to TRBD1. The CDR3 covers 15 residues. The J segment lost 5 bases and the V segment lost 10 bases, leaving 12 bases of the junction unmatched. The germline CDR1 and CDR2 sequences are LNHDA and SQIVND (reference sequence). CDR3 DNA (partial): TGTGCCACCGCTGGTTGGGGACAGGGGGCTAACGAG. It encodes CATAGWGQGANE. The CDR3 in its entirety is CATAGWGQGANEQYF.

As regards this clone: The read gets to within 3 residues of the CDR3 end, and the germline J gene fills in the rest. The gene calls are TRBV30 and TRBJ2-7; 10 nucleotides line up with TRBD1. This CDR3 contains 13 residues. Germline assignment: CDR1 GTSNPN and CDR2 SVGIG (reference sequence). V gave up 4 bases and J gave up 5 bases; unmatched junction bases: 5. The covered CDR3 bases are TGTGCCTGGACGCGGGACAGGGGCGACGAG. Residues: CAWTRDRGDE. The full CDR3 sequence reads CAWTRDRGDEQYF.

This clone appeared many times. The sequenced fragment ends 3 residues before the CDR3 boundary, so the rest is inferred from the germline J gene. This sequence joins TRBV2 and TRBJ1-1, with TRBD1 matching 8 bases. Germline trimming cut 6 bases from V and 2 bases from J; bases unmatched to any gene: 5. Germline loops: CDR1 SNHLY, CDR2 FYNNEI. The CDR3 is made up of 14 amino acids. The covered CDR3 bases are TGTGCCAGCAGGGGAGGACAGGGAAACACTGAA. Its translation: CASRGGQGNTE. The whole CDR3 reads CASRGGQGNTEAFF.

At least ten counts were recorded for this clone. The sequenced fragment ends 3 residues before the CDR3 boundary, so the rest is inferred from the germline J gene. The chain carries TRBV12-3 or TRBV12-4 and TRBJ1-2; TRBD1 matches at 9 bases. The CDR3 runs to 14 residues. CDR3 loop: CASSPPDRGEGYTF. CDR3 DNA (partial): TGTGCCAGCAGTCCCCCGGACAGGGGCGAGGGC.

This clone is medium-sized within its sample. The CDR3 is cut off 3 residues early in the read; its end comes from the germline J gene. The J gene is TRBJ2-2, the V gene TRBV28, with a possible D match to TRBD1 (6 bases). This CDR3 has 15 amino acids. Germline CDR1 MDHEN, CDR2 SYDVKM. Trimming cost V 3 bases and J 5 bases, with 13 bases left between them. The DNA read from the CDR3 is TGTGCCAGCAGTTTGGGGCAGGGGCGGACCGGGGAG. It is translated as CASSLGQGRTGE. The CDR3 in its entirety is CASSLGQGRTGELFF.

In its sample, this clone was seen many times. The CDR3 end is not reached by the read, which stops 3 residues before it; the germline J gene fills it in. The chain employs TRBV2 and TRBJ2-1, with 13 bases fitting TRBD2. V was clipped by 3 bases and J by 1 base; unmatched bases: 6. The CDR3 has 18 amino acids. Germline loops: CDR1 SNHLY, CDR2 FYNNEI. CDR3 region: CASSDQWTSGSSYNEQFF. The covered CDR3 bases are TGTGCCAGCAGTGATCAGTGGACTAGCGGGAGTTCCTACAATGAG.